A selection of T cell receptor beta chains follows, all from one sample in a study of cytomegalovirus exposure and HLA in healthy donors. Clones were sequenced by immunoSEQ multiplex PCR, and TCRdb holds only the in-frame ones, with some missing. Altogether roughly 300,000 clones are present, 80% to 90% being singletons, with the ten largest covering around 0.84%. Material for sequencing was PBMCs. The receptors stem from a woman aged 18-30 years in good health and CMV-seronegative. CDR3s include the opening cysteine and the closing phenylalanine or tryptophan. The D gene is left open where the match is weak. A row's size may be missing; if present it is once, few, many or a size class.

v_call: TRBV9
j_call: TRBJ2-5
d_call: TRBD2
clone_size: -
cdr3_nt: TGTGCCAGCAGCGTGGGGGGACTAGCGGAAGAGACCCAGTACTTC
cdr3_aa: CASSVGGLAEETQYF

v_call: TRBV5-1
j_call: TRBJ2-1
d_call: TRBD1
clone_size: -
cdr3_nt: TGCGCCAGCAGCCAGGGACAGGGGGCGAATGAGCAGTTCTTC
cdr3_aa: CASSQGQGANEQFF

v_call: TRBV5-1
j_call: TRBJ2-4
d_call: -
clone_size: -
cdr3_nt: TGCGCCAGCAGCTTGGACAGCGGAAACATTCAGTACTTC
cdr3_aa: CASSLDSGNIQYF

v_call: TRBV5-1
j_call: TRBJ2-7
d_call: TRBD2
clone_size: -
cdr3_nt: TGCGCCAGCAGCCTGCGGGCTAGCGGTGACGAGCAGTACTTC
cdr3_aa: CASSLRASGDEQYF

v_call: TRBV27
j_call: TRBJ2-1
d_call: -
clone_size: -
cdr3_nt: TGTGCCAGCAGTTTACGAGGGGGGGGTGAGCAGTTCTTC
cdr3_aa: CASSLRGGGEQFF

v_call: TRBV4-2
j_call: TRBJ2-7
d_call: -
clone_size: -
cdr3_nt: TGTGCCAGCAGCCAAGATACTCCATGGGAGCAGGTCTCCGGGGAGCAGTACTTC
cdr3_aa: CASSQDTPWEQVSGEQYF

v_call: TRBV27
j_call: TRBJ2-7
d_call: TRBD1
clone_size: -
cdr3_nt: TGTGCCAGCAGTCTGACAGGGGGCGTCTACGAGCAGTACTTC
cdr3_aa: CASSLTGGVYEQYF

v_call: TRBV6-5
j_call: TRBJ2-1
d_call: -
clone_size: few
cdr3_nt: TGTGCCAGCGGCGGAACATCCTACAATGAGCAGTTCTTC
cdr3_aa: CASGGTSYNEQFF

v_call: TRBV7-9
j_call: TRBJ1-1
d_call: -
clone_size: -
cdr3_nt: TGTGCCAGCAGCTTAGCGGGTTCCAGGGGCACTGAAGCTTTCTTT
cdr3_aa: CASSLAGSRGTEAFF

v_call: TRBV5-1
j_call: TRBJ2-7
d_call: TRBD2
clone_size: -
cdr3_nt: TGCGCCAGCAGCTTGGCTCCTAGCGGGACCTCGTTGGAGCAGTACTTC
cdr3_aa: CASSLAPSGTSLEQYF

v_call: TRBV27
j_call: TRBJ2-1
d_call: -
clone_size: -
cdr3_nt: TGTGCCAGCAGTTCTGTCATCTGGGGAGTTAGAGACAATGAGCAGTTCTTC
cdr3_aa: CASSSVIWGVRDNEQFF

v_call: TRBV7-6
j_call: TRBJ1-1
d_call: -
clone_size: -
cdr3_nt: TGTGCCAGCAGCTTAGGGGGCCTGAACACTGAAGCTTTCTTT
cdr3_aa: CASSLGGLNTEAFF

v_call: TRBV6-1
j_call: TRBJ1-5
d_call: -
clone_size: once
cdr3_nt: TGTGCCAGCAGTGAAGCATCAGGGGTGATCCCTTTTAGCAATCAGCCCCAGCATTTT
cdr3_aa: CASSEASGVIPFSNQPQHF

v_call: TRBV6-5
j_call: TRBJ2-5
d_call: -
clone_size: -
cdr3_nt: TGTGCCAGCAGTTACGATAGTGTGGTGGAGACCCAGTACTTC
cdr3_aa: CASSYDSVVETQYF

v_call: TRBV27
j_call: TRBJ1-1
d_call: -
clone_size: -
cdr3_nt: TGTGCCAGCAGCCCTTATGGGGCGAACACTGAAGCTTTCTTT
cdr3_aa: CASSPYGANTEAFF

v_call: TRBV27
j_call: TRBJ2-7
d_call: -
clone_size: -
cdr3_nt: TGTGCCAGCAGTTCCCCAATACGAGGGGGTGGCTACGAGCAGTACTTC
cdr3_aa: CASSSPIRGGGYEQYF

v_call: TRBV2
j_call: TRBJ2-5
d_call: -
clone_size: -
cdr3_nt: TGTGCCAGCAGTTCACAGGGTGGGCAAGAGACCCAGTACTTC
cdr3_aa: CASSSQGGQETQYF

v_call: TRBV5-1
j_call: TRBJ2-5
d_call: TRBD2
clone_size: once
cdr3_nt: TGCGCCAGCAGCTTGGCAACTAGCGGGAGTGGAGAGACCCAGTACTTC
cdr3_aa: CASSLATSGSGETQYF

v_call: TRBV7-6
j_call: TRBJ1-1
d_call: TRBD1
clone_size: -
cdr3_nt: TGTGCCAGCAGCTTAGCCGGGACAGGGGGTAGCACTGAAGCTTTCTTT
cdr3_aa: CASSLAGTGGSTEAFF

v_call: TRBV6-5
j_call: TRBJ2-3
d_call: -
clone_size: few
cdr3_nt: TGTGCCAGCAGTCGTACTAGGGCAGCAGATACGCAGTATTTT
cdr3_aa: CASSRTRAADTQYF

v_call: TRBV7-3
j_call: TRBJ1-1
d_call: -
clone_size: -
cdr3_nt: TGTGCCAGCAGCAGACAGGCTAACACTGAAGCTTTCTTT
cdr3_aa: CASSRQANTEAFF

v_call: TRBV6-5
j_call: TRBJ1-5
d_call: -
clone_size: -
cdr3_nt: TGTGCCAGCAGTCCTCTGGGACACAATCAGCCCCAGCATTTT
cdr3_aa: CASSPLGHNQPQHF

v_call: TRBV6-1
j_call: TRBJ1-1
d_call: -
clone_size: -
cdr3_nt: TGTGCCAGCAGTGATTTGGTTGTGGGGCAGGGAGGGGACATGAACACTGAAGCTTTCTTT
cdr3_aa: CASSDLVVGQGGDMNTEAFF

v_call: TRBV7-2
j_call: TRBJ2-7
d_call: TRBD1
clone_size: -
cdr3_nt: TGTGCCAGCAGCCCATCCCCTACAGGGGCAGTCTCCTACGAGCAGTACTTC
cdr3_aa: CASSPSPTGAVSYEQYF